This T cell receptor (beta chain) was recorded in a study of CD8 T cells in ankylosing spondylitis. The study's findings and limits: The authors reported significant enrichment of disease-linked clones in matched ankylosing spondylitis synovial fluid. Ankylosing spondylitis blood appeared to carry a characteristic TCR beta motif of roughly eight highly homologous variants. In peripheral blood, disease-linked CD8+ clones occurred at relatively low frequencies.

TCRdb processed the 5' RACE reads anew with MiXCR; each CDR3 protein has one entry. The repertoire has about 480,000 distinct CDR3 sequences, 15% to 20% of them found once; the top ten carry 0.85% to 1.3%. This clonotype appeared a few times. The antigen is unknown. The V end lost 4 bases, the J end lost 0 bases, and 13 bases lay between the germline ends. This CDR3 has 15 residues. CDR1 is SQVTM, CDR2 ANQGSEA, per germline. The receptor was derived from a male donor with ankylosing spondylitis. Sequenced input: blood, either unsorted or a sorted T cell fraction (not recorded which). The chain joins TRBV29-1 to TRBJ2-1, with a tentative D call TRBD1 (5 bases). Here the CDR3 DNA reads TGCAGCGTTGTTGGTACAGGCGGCTCCTACAATGAGCAGTTCTTC. It encodes CSVVGTGGSYNEQFF.